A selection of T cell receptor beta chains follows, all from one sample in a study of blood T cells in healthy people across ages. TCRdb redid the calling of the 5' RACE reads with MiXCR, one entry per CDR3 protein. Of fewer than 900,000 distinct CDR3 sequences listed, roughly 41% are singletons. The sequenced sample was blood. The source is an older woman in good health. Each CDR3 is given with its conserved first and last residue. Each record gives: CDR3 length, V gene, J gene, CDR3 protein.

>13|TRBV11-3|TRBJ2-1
CASSLARFHEQFF
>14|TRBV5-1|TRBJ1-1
CASHRQGADTEAFF
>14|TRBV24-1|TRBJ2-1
CATSDSLSYNEQFF
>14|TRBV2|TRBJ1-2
CASSGLTDYYGYTF
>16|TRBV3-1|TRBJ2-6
CANSHPKGSGANVLTF
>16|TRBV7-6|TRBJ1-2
CASSSSDGTGGLGYTF
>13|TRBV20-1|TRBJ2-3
CSYDRAGTDTQYF
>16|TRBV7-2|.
CASSLTGTGVHNEQYF
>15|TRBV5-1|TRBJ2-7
CASSQRTGQGGEQYF
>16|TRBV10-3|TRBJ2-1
CAISARTSGSYNEQFF
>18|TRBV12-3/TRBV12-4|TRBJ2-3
CASSLAAIAGSHTDTQYF
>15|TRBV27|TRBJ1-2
CASSSTRGGGYGYTF
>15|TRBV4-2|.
CASSHQGTHGSEQYF
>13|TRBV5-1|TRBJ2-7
CASSLSRDYEQYF
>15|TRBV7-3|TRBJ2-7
CASSLDSSRTYEQYF
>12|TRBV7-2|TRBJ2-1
CASGRSLGEQFF
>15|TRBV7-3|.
CASSLSAGVLYEQYF
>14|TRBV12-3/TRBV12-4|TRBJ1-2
CASSLALDSHGYTF
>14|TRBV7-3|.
CASSARGRQETQYF
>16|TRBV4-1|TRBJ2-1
CASSPISLAGEDEQFF
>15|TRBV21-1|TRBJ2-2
CASPLGQGNTGELFF
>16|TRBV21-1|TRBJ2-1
CASSKEAGPPCDEQFF
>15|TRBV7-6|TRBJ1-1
CASSLGDAGNTEAFF
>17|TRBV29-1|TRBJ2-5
CSVGNSGISFRQETQYF
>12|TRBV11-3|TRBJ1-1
CASSGRDTEAFF